This T cell receptor (beta chain) was retrieved from a study of blood T cells in healthy people across ages. The CDR3 extends over 18 amino acids. V was trimmed by 0 bases and J by 0 bases, leaving 15 bases between them. Per germline, CDR1 SNHLY and CDR2 FYNNEI. It was with a sample-barcoded 5' primer and a J-beta primer mix that a second PCR of about 6 to 12 cycles was run. From each sample, at least 2.5 million paired-end reads containing CDR3 were obtained. MiXCR, run by TCRdb on the 5' RACE reads, gives a single entry per CDR3 protein. The sample records some 850,000 distinct CDR3 sequences, under 30% being singletons. The sample was also linked to a second study, of T cells of mothers and their children. That work states: The study recruited a few healthy Caucasian mothers and their six children as donors. Sequencing got over 9 million TCR beta CDR3 reads from each mother and around 3.1 million from each child. Regardless of relatedness, pairs show thymic selection shaping TCR recombination output in a similar manner.

Sequencing was performed on blood. The origin of this receptor is a boy younger than 18 in good health. The V gene is TRBV2, the J gene TRBJ2-1; D possibly matches TRBD1 or TRBD2 (6 bases each). CDR3 sequence: CASSEAPGGGASYNEQFF. Written as DNA, the CDR3 is TGTGCCAGCAGTGAAGCCCCTGGAGGGGGTGCCTCCTACAATGAGCAGTTCTTC.